The sequence of this T cell receptor beta chain was determined in a study of blood T cell repertoires in COVID-19. This clone was observed a handful of times. Sequenced by immunoSEQ multiplex PCR; TCRdb stores in-frame clones only, minus some. This sample has about 430,000 clones, with approximately 90% found just once. This CDR3 spans 14 amino acids. Germline CDR1 reads SGHNT; CDR2 reads YENEEA. Trimming removed 1 base from V and 9 bases from J, with 15 bases in between. The TCR sequence derives from a woman aged 18-29 years who had been exposed to COVID-19. V is TRBV11-3 and J is TRBJ2-5; no definite D call. The sequencing sample was made of PBMCs or T cells enriched from blood (not recorded which). CDR3: CASSLGGASGSQYF. The DNA for the CDR3 is TGTGCCAGCAGCTTAGGAGGCGCTTCTGGGTCCCAGTACTTC.